This entry concerns a single T cell receptor (beta chain). Its antigen is not yet known. No per-base quality is available; no much larger clone lies one base away. The sample comes from a study of T cell changes during pregnancy in multiple sclerosis (dated 2019 in TCRdb). In the study overall: In women with multiple sclerosis, the researchers looked at how the T cell repertoire shifted as pregnancy progressed.

Taken from cysteine to phenylalanine, the CDR3 has 16 residues. Only the CDR3 portion is preserved as DNA: 48 bases, with reading frame beginning at the first base. V is cut by 0 bases and J by 8 bases, and the space between the germline ends is 16 bases. The CDR1 and CDR2 encoded by the germline V gene (reference sequence) are LNHDA and SQIVND. The receptor library was made with the immunoSEQ multiplex PCR assay. The source is immuneACCESS, and TCRdb retained only in-frame sequences with V and J called. Part of the clones is not carried over; for the studies checked, unresolved V genes explain less than half of this, and the remainder is unexplained. A total of about 40,000 clones appear in this sample, 88% of them only once. The biggest ten clones account for more than 4.5% of the sample.

This clonotype was sampled from a female donor in good health, enrolled as a control in a pregnancy study. The sequence joins TRBV19 to TRBJ1-4; the D gene assignment is ambiguous. The sequencing here drew on peripheral blood, taken in the first trimester of pregnancy. This receptor carries the CDR3 CASSIDLASTSEKLFF. The bases read TGTGCCAGTAGTATAGATCTAGCCTCCACGAGCGAAAAACTGTTTTTT.